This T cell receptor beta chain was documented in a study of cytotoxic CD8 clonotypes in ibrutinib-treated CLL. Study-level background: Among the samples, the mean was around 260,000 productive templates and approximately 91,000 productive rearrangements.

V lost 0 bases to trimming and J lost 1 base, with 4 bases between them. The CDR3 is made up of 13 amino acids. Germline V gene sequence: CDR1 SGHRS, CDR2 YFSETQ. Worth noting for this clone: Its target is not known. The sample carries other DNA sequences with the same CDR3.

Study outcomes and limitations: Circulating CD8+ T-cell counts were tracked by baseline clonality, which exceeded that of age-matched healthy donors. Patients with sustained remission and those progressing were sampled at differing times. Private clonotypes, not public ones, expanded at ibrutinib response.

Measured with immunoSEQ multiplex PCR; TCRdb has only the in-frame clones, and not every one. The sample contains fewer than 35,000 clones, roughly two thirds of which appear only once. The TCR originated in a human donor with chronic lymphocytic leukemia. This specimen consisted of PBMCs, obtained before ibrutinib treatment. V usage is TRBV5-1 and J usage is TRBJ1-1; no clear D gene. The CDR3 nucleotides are TGCGCCAGCAGCTTGGGTAGGAACACTGAAGCTTTCTTT. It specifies CASSLGRNTEAFF.